Shown below are 10 T cell receptor beta chains from a single sample sequenced in a study of blood T cell repertoires in COVID-19 (TCRdb year 2020). Library preparation used the immunoSEQ multiplex PCR assay. TCRdb limited this immuneACCESS table to in-frame rearrangements with V and J called. A share of clones is missing; checked studies link under half to unresolved V genes, and the rest is unexplained. The sample table records about 400,000 clones; around 89% of these occur just once. The top ten hold over 0.9% of the sample. The sample taken for sequencing was PBMCs or T cells enriched from blood (not recorded which). All receptors derive from a young woman with acute COVID-19.

The V call is TRBV9, the J call TRBJ1-2; possibly TRBD1 for D (6 bases). This CDR3 comprises 12 residues. Germline CDR1 SGDLS, CDR2 YYNGEE. The V gene lost 5 bases and the J gene lost 3 bases, with 8 bases spanning the gap. The chain's CDR3 is CASRGGHYGYTF. The CDR3 DNA is TGTGCCAGCAGGGGGGGGCACTATGGCTACACCTTC. The full variable domain, in which reference TRBV9 and TRBJ1-2 provide the parts outside the CDR3, is DSGVTQTPKHLITATGQRVTLRCSPRSGDLSVYWYQQSLDQGLQFLIQYYNGEERAKGNILERFSAQQFPDLHSELNLSSLELGDSALYFCASRGGHYGYTFGSGTRLTVV.

This sequence joins TRBV7-2 and TRBJ2-1; D not resolved. This CDR3 has 15 residues. CDR1 is SGHTA, CDR2 FQGNSA, per germline. Trimming left V 5 bases short and J 12 bases short, with 23 bases between. The CDR3 DNA reads as TGTGCCAGCAGCCACGGCGGCGGATTTGCCCCCGGGCAGTTCTTC. As protein: CASSHGGGFAPGQFF.

V and J are TRBV7-9 and TRBJ1-1; D may be TRBD1 (6 bases). The germline V gene encodes CDR1 SEHNR and CDR2 FQNEAQ (reference sequence). The CDR3 covers 17 residues. Trimming took 5 bases from V and 3 from J, leaving 22 bases between them. The CDR3 nucleotides are TGTGCCAGCAGCCGTGATTACAGAGGACAGTTACACACTGAAGCTTTCTTT. This gives the protein CASSRDYRGQLHTEAFF.

The chain has TRBV2 and TRBJ1-6; TRBD1 agrees at 7 bases. The germline V gene encodes CDR1 SNHLY and CDR2 FYNNEI. With 6 bases clipped from V and 2 bases from J, the junction kept 4 bases outside the gene matches. This CDR3 region has 15 residues. The CDR3 coding sequence is TGTGCCAGCAGGACAGGGTCTCCCTATAATTCACCCCTCCACTTT. This sequence encodes CASRTGSPYNSPLHF.

This chain joins TRBV7-2 and TRBJ2-7; 7 nucleotides align to TRBD1. The germline V gene encodes CDR1 SGHTA and CDR2 FQGNSA. The junction had 7 bases not matched to a gene; V was cut back by 1 base and J by 1 base. The CDR3 is 16 amino acids. The CDR3 protein is CASSLGWGTASYEQYF. As DNA, the CDR3 is TGTGCCAGCAGCTTAGGGTGGGGGACAGCTTCCTACGAGCAGTACTTC.

V gene TRBV4-1 combines with J gene TRBJ1-2; TRBD1 might be the D (5 bases). There are 13 residues in the CDR3. Trimming shortened V by 0 bases and J by 8 bases, and 10 bases separated the two germline ends. Germline CDR1 reads MGHRA; CDR2 reads YSYEKL. Written as DNA, the CDR3 is TGCGCCAGCAGCCAAGACAGGGTAGGCGGCTACACCTTC. Translating gives CASSQDRVGGYTF.

The V call is TRBV9, the J call TRBJ2-2; D is undetermined. This CDR3 contains 14 residues. Germline V gene data show CDR1 as SGDLS and CDR2 as YYNGEE. The ends were cut back, 4 bases at V and 7 bases at J, with 14 bases in the middle. The CDR3 nucleotides are TGTGCCAGCAGCCCTATGGTCCAAAACGGGGAGCTGTTTTTT. This translates into CASSPMVQNGELFF.

This sequence joins TRBV6-1 and TRBJ2-5; tentative D call: TRBD2 (6 bases). CDR3 length equals 18 residues. V was trimmed by 4 bases and J by 3 bases, leaving 24 bases between them. The germline V gene has CDR1 MNHNS and CDR2 SASEGT. CDR3 nucleotide sequence: TGTGCCAGCAGTGTACTCCCGAGGGACTTATCAATAAAAGAGACCCAGTACTTC. This encodes CASSVLPRDLSIKETQYF.

The chain carries TRBV6-4 and TRBJ1-6; 8 bases fit TRBD1. Germline CDR1 MRHNA, CDR2 SNTAGT. Trimming removed 8 bases from V and 7 bases from J; junction bases left unmatched: 4. The CDR3 has 13 amino acids. The chain's CDR3 is CASGTGLNSPLHF. The CDR3 nucleotides are TGTGCCAGCGGGACAGGTTTAAATTCACCCCTCCACTTT.

V is TRBV5-1 and J is TRBJ1-1, with 7 bases lining up with TRBD1. The V segment lost 0 bases and the J segment 7 bases; nucleotides outside the gene matches: 9. CDR1 and CDR2 from the germline V gene are SGHRS and YFSETQ. The CDR3 runs to 15 residues. For the CDR3, the DNA is TGCGCCAGCAGCTTGGCCATAGGGGGCGGCGGTGAAGCTTTCTTT. It codes for CASSLAIGGGGEAFF.